Reported below is one T cell receptor beta chain. This CDR3 spans 13 amino acids. CDR1 and CDR2 (germline): PRHDT, FYEKMQ (reference sequence). The V and J ends lost 5 bases and 4 bases, in that order; junction bases with no gene match: 2. The data are from a study of blood T cell repertoires in COVID-19. Methods used by the authors: Amplification of reference gene primers provided the estimated nucleated cell counts. Generated by immunoSEQ multiplex PCR, the TCRdb table keeps only in-frame clones and is missing some. V and J calls and clone size come straight from that table; D and trimming were deduced from the DNA. The sample holds over 25,000 clones; 85% to 90% are singletons and the top ten take 10%.

Input material: peripheral blood. The V and J genes are TRBV13 and TRBJ1-2; TRBD1 matches at 9 bases. The TCR comes from a man in his sixties with acute or convalescent COVID-19. The CDR3 DNA sequence: TGTGCCAGCAGCCAGGGACAGGGCTATGGCTACACCTTC. Residues: CASSQGQGYGYTF. Full variable domain (remainder filled in from reference TRBV13 and TRBJ1-2): AAGVIQSPRHLIKEKRETATLKCYPIPRHDTVYWYQQGPGQDPQFLISFYEKMQSDKGSIPDRFSAQQFSDYHSELNMSSLELGDSALYFCASSQGQGYGYTFGSGTRLTVV.